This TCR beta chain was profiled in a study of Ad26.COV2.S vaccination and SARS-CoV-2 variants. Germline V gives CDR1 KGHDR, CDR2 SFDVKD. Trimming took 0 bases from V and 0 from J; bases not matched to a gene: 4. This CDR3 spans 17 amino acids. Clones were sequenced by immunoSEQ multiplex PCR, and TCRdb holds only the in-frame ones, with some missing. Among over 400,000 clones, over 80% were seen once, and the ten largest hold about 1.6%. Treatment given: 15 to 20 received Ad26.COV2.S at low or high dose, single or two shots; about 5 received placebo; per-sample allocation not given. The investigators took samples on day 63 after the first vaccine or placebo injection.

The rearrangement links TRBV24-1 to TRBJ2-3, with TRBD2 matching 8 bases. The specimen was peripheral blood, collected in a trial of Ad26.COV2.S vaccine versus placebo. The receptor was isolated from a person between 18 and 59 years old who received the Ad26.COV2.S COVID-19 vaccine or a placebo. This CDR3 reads CATSDLAGGESTDTQYF. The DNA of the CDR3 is TGTGCCACCAGTGATTTGGCGGGAGGAGAGAGCACAGATACGCAGTATTTT.